Presented here are 24 T cell receptor beta chains from one specimen sequenced in a study of radiation and T cells in renal cell carcinoma. The protocol was immunoSEQ multiplex PCR, while the TCRdb copy is restricted to in-frame clones and leaves out a portion. The sample records about 170,000 clones, around 89% being singletons. The time point here: blood 4 weeks post-SBRT, at nephrectomy. As to treatment: 15 Gy SBRT to primary tumor, nephrectomy 4 weeks later. Specimen: blood, collected from a patient whose treatment included radiotherapy and nephrectomy. These receptor sequences come from a woman in her forties or fifties with renal cell carcinoma.

The rearrangement uses TRBV5-6 and TRBJ1-6; no clear D. The V end was cut by 0 bases, the J end by 4 bases, with 8 bases between. This CDR3 is 15 amino acids long. The germline CDR1 and CDR2 sequences are SGHDT and YYEEEE. CDR3 residues: CASSLGAGYNSPLHF. DNA for the CDR3: TGTGCCAGCAGCTTGGGGGCAGGTTATAATTCACCCCTCCACTTT.

The CDR3 region has the DNA TGTGCCAGCAGTTTACTTGGACAGTATGGCTACACCTTC. Encoded protein: CASSLLGQYGYTF. J is TRBJ1-2 and V is TRBV6-6; maybe TRBD1 (6 bases). Germline-derived CDR1 and CDR2 are MNHNY and SVGAGI (reference sequence). The CDR3 covers 13 residues. Trimming took off 4 bases at V and 5 bases at J, with 11 bases between the two ends.

This chain links TRBV5-4 with TRBJ2-2; TRBD1 matches at 8 bases. Trimming took 2 bases from V and 6 from J; bases not matched to a gene: 6. The V gene's germline CDR1 is SGHNT and CDR2 YYREEE (reference sequence). This CDR3 is 15 amino acids long. Here the CDR3 reads CASSFRTGFPGELFF. CDR3 sequence (DNA): TGTGCCAGCAGCTTTAGGACAGGGTTTCCCGGGGAGCTGTTTTTT.

V and J are TRBV5-4 and TRBJ2-3, with D tentatively TRBD1 or TRBD2 (5 bases each). CDR1 is SGHNT and CDR2 is YYREEE in the germline V gene (reference sequence). The CDR3 extends over 16 amino acids. Trimming left V 3 bases short and J 3 bases short, with 17 bases between. The CDR3 sequence: CASSWAEGKGTDTQYF. In DNA form, the CDR3 reads TGTGCCAGCAGCTGGGCAGAGGGGAAAGGTACAGATACGCAGTATTTT.

The genes are TRBV18 and TRBJ2-2; a possible D gene is TRBD1 (6 bases). Between the trimmed V and J ends, which lost 0 bases and 4 bases, there was a span of 12 bases. Germline V lookup: CDR1 KGHSH, CDR2 LQKENI. The CDR3 is 16 amino acids. CDR3 sequence reads: CASSPPSQGSTGELFF. CDR3 nucleotide sequence: TGTGCCAGCTCACCACCGTCGCAGGGGAGCACCGGGGAGCTGTTTTTT. The variable domain in full, completed from reference TRBV18 and TRBJ2-2, reads NAGVMQNPRHLVRRRGQEARLRCSPMKGHSHVYWYRQLPEEGLKFMVYLQKENIIDESGMPKERFSAEFPKEGPSILRIQQVVRGDSAAYFCASSPPSQGSTGELFFGEGSRLTVL.

The chain has TRBV29-1 and TRBJ2-3; 7 nucleotides align to TRBD1. Germline V gene sequence: CDR1 SQVTM, CDR2 ANQGSEA. The CDR3 has 15 amino acids. Trimming took 6 bases from V and 0 from J; bases not matched to a gene: 9. The CDR3 bases are TGCAGCGTCTCTGGGACAGCTGCTAGCACAGATACGCAGTATTTT. It encodes CSVSGTAASTDTQYF.

This clone showed up just a few times. Other DNA sequences in the sample encode the same CDR3. The chain joins TRBV29-1 to TRBJ2-3; D is perhaps TRBD1 or TRBD2 (5 bases each). V shed 4 bases and J shed 2 bases, with 10 bases lying between them. The CDR3 totals 13 residues. CDR1 is SQVTM, CDR2 ANQGSEA, per germline. CDR3 bases: TGCAGCGTTGGGGGGACGCCCACAGATACGCAGTATTTT. Translation: CSVGGTPTDTQYF.

The chain carries TRBV4-3 and TRBJ1-4, with unresolved D. Germline V gives CDR1 LGHNA, CDR2 YSLEER. V lost 2 bases, J lost 8 bases, and 9 bases lay in between. This CDR3 comprises 13 residues. CDR3 DNA: TGCGCCAGCAGCCAAACCTATTCGGAAAAACTGTTTTTT. Protein: CASSQTYSEKLFF.

As for this clone: The same CDR3 arises from other DNA sequences in this sample as well. The V gene is TRBV7-9, the J gene TRBJ1-6, with D possibly matching TRBD1 (5 bases). The ends were cut back, 4 bases at V and 8 bases at J, with 12 bases in the middle. Germline CDR1 is SEHNR and CDR2 is FQNEAQ (reference sequence). The CDR3 is made up of 14 amino acids. Here the CDR3 DNA reads TGTGCCAGCAGCTCGGGGCCCATAGATTCACCCCTCCACTTT. It codes for CASSSGPIDSPLHF.

This clone appeared once. V usage is TRBV9 and J usage is TRBJ2-7, with TRBD2 matching 9 bases. V lost 0 bases to trimming and J lost 5 bases; unmatched junction nucleotides: 6. The CDR3 has 15 amino acids. Germline V gives CDR1 SGDLS, CDR2 YYNGEE. CDR3 sequence (DNA): TGTGCCAGCAGCGTAGGGCTAGCGGGGTCTGACGAGCAGTACTTC. Amino acid sequence: CASSVGLAGSDEQYF.

The CDR3 DNA follows: TGTGCCAGCAGCCTTATGACAGGGTCGGACACCGGGGAGCTGTTTTTT. Amino acids: CASSLMTGSDTGELFF. This chain joins TRBV5-6 and TRBJ2-2; the match to TRBD1 covers 7 bases. CDR1 SGHDT and CDR2 YYEEEE come from the germline V gene. J gave up 3 bases and V 4 bases, and 9 bases lay outside the gene matches. The CDR3 sequence is 16 residues long.

J is TRBJ2-1 and V is TRBV4-1; no clear D. Germline loops: CDR1 MGHRA, CDR2 YSYEKL. The CDR3 totals 16 residues. V lost 1 base and J 0 bases, leaving 10 bases between the germline ends. DNA of the CDR3: TGCGCCAGCAGCCAAGTCCGGATGAGCTCCTACAATGAGCAGTTCTTC. Its protein is CASSQVRMSSYNEQFF.

V is TRBV4-1 and J is TRBJ2-7; 11 nucleotides match TRBD2. The CDR3 is made up of 15 amino acids. The germline V gene has CDR1 MGHRA and CDR2 YSYEKL. V was pared by 3 bases and J by 3 bases, with 4 bases of the junction left unmatched. In DNA form, the CDR3 reads TGCGCCAGCAGCCATCGACTAGCGGGGAACTACGAGCAGTACTTC. Translation: CASSHRLAGNYEQYF.

J is TRBJ1-2 and V is TRBV4-1, with a weak D call TRBD1 (6 bases). Deletions cut 0 bases from V and 6 bases from J, with 14 bases between. This CDR3 spans 15 amino acids. Germline V lookup: CDR1 MGHRA, CDR2 YSYEKL. The CDR3, as DNA: TGCGCCAGCAGCCAAGAAACAGGGCAACCGGATGGCTACACCTTC. This encodes CASSQETGQPDGYTF.

The V call is TRBV6-1, the J call TRBJ1-5; D is possibly TRBD1 (5 bases). V was trimmed by 6 bases and J by 5 bases, leaving 14 bases between them. Germline-derived CDR1 and CDR2 are MNHNS and SASEGT. The CDR3 is made up of 14 amino acids. The CDR3 DNA reads TGTGCCAGCAGGAAAGGGACGGTGGATCAGCCCCAGCATTTT. Its translation: CASRKGTVDQPQHF.

This clone has just one count. This rearrangement joins TRBV29-1 to TRBJ2-3; D unresolved. CDR3 length: 12 amino acids. Trimming took off 7 bases at V and 0 bases at J, with 8 bases between the two ends. In germline, CDR1 is SQVTM, CDR2 ANQGSEA. The CDR3 nucleotides read TGCAGCGCAGCCCAGAGCACAGATACGCAGTATTTT. Translation gives CSAAQSTDTQYF.

The count of this clone is one. The chain uses TRBV18 and TRBJ1-6, with D maybe TRBD1 (5 bases). V was pared by 2 bases and J by 0 bases, with 17 bases between. Germline lookup yields CDR1 KGHSH and CDR2 LQKENI. The CDR3 extends over 19 amino acids. Here the CDR3 DNA reads TGTGCCAGCTCACCATCCCGAGGGGACCCCAGCTCCTATAATTCACCCCTCCACTTT. Amino acids: CASSPSRGDPSSYNSPLHF.

The CDR3 is CASSQERKTGASTDTQYF. DNA of the CDR3: TGTGCCAGCAGCCAAGAACGGAAGACAGGTGCCTCCACAGATACGCAGTATTTT. This chain connects TRBV4-2 to TRBJ2-3; a possible D gene is TRBD1 (6 bases). The V gene lost 0 bases and the J gene lost 2 bases, with 18 bases spanning the gap. The CDR3 has 18 residues. In germline, CDR1 is LGHNA, CDR2 YNFKEQ.

V gene TRBV5-1 combines with J gene TRBJ1-4; 8 bases match TRBD1. Germline assignment: CDR1 SGHRS and CDR2 YFSETQ. J was trimmed by 8 bases and V by 0 bases; bases with no gene match: 6. This CDR3 comprises 15 residues. CDR3 loop: CASSLGGTGKEKLFF. The CDR3 DNA reads TGCGCCAGCAGCTTGGGAGGGACAGGTAAAGAAAAACTGTTTTTT.

The J gene is TRBJ2-7, the V gene TRBV30; D remains unclear. Trimming took 0 bases from V and 3 from J, leaving 6 bases between them. The germline gives CDR1 GTSNPN, CDR2 SVGIG (reference sequence). The CDR3 spans 12 residues. CDR3 DNA sequence: TGTGCCTGGAGTGTATCAGGCTACGAGCAGTACTTC. As protein: CAWSVSGYEQYF. Drawing the rest from reference TRBV30 and TRBJ2-7, the complete variable domain is SQTIHQWPATLVQPVGSPLSLECTVEGTSNPNLYWYRQAAGRGLQLLFYSVGIGQISSEVPQNLSASRPQDRQFILSSKKLLLSDSGFYLCAWSVSGYEQYFGPGTRLTVT.

This chain joins TRBV7-9 and TRBJ2-3; D remains unclear. Trimming cost V 5 bases and J 2 bases, with 14 bases left between them. The CDR3 length is 15 residues. Germline V CDR1 and CDR2: SEHNR, FQNEAQ (reference sequence). The CDR3 nucleotides read TGTGCCAGCAGCCCACGGTTCCCCCCCACAGATACGCAGTATTTT. Residues: CASSPRFPPTDTQYF.

The J gene is TRBJ2-5, the V gene TRBV6-5; maybe TRBD1 (5 bases). Trimming took off 6 bases at V and 5 bases at J, with 16 bases between the two ends. The V gene's germline CDR1 is MNHEY and CDR2 SVGAGI. The CDR3 totals 14 residues. The CDR3 is CASRPVRDRETQYF. The CDR3 DNA reads as TGTGCCAGCAGACCGGTCAGGGATAGGGAGACCCAGTACTTC.

CDR3 protein: CASSLGHAGDTQYF. The CDR3 DNA sequence: TGTGCCAGCAGCTTAGGTCACGCGGGAGATACGCAGTATTTT. The chain carries TRBV7-9 and TRBJ2-3, with a possible D match to TRBD2 (5 bases). The CDR3 sequence is 14 residues long. Germline-derived CDR1 and CDR2 are SEHNR and FQNEAQ (reference sequence). V was clipped by 1 base and J by 5 bases, with 10 bases between them.

The CDR3 spells CASSSLQGAAEQYF. CDR3 DNA sequence: TGTGCCAGCAGCTCCCTGCAGGGGGCGGCCGAGCAGTACTTC. This chain connects TRBV5-6 to TRBJ2-7, with 8 bases aligning to TRBD1. CDR1 is SGHDT and CDR2 is YYEEEE in the germline V gene. With V trimmed by 3 bases and J by 6 bases, 8 bases remained unmatched. The CDR3 is 14 residues long.